The 23 T cell receptor beta chains below were found in one sample sequenced in a study of blood T cell repertoires in COVID-19. Profiling relied on immunoSEQ multiplex PCR, and the TCRdb table lists in-frame clones only, not all of them. The repertoire includes approximately 200,000 clones, 88% of them detected once, and around 1.9% sits in the top ten. The sequenced material came from peripheral blood. All receptors derive from a man aged 70 or older with active or convalescent COVID-19.

The J gene is TRBJ1-1, the V gene TRBV21-1. TRBV21-1 is termed a pseudogene. The CDR3 is 13 residues long. The CDR3 protein is CASRGGPKTEAFF. The CDR3 nucleotides read TGTGCCAGCAGGGGAGGGCCGAAGACTGAAGCTTTCTTT.

The chain has TRBV3-1 (or the pseudogene TRBV3-2) and TRBJ1-2; D is perhaps TRBD1 (5 bases). V was clipped by 4 bases and J by 1 base, with 10 bases between them. The germline CDR1 and CDR2 sequences are LGHDT and YNNKEL (reference sequence). This CDR3 has 14 amino acids. The CDR3 sequence: CASSRPGVNYGYTF. The CDR3 region has the DNA TGTGCCAGCAGCCGACCGGGGGTTAACTATGGCTACACCTTC.

The chain is built from TRBV5-1 and TRBJ1-2; D unresolved. Between the trimmed V and J ends, which lost 4 bases and 6 bases, there was a span of 13 bases. The germline V gene encodes CDR1 SGHRS and CDR2 YFSETQ. CDR3 size: 13 residues. The chain's CDR3 is CASSPGPGDGYTF. The DNA for the CDR3 is TGCGCCAGCAGCCCCGGGCCCGGGGATGGCTACACCTTC. Full variable domain (remainder filled in from reference TRBV5-1 and TRBJ1-2): KAGVTQTPRYLIKTRGQQVTLSCSPISGHRSVSWYQQTPGQGLQFLFEYFSETQRNKGNFPGRFSGRQFSNSRSEMNVSTLELGDSALYLCASSPGPGDGYTFGSGTRLTVV.

This sequence joins TRBV30 and TRBJ1-5; D unresolved. The CDR3 is 13 amino acids. V was cut by 0 bases and J by 5 bases, with 8 bases left in between. CDR1 is GTSNPN, CDR2 SVGIG, per germline (reference sequence). The CDR3: CAWSVGLDQPQHF. CDR3 bases: TGTGCCTGGAGTGTTGGGCTCGATCAGCCCCAGCATTTT.

This clone was observed a handful of times. Other nucleotide sequences in the sample specify the same CDR3. The chain employs TRBV20-1 and TRBJ1-1; D is unclear. Germline CDR1 and CDR2: DFQATT and SNEGSKA (reference sequence). The CDR3 is made up of 11 amino acids. Trimming removed 3 bases at V and 4 bases at J, with 6 bases between. Here the CDR3 DNA reads TGCAGTGCTAGGTCTCTCACTGAAGCTTTCTTT. Its protein is CSARSLTEAFF.

This clone was seen once. V and J are TRBV19 and TRBJ1-2, with TRBD1 matching 7 bases. CDR1 and CDR2 (germline): LNHDA, SQIVND (reference sequence). With 5 bases clipped from V and 5 bases from J, the junction kept 11 bases outside the gene matches. This CDR3 comprises 15 residues. For the CDR3, the DNA is TGTGCCAGTAGTTCGCCGGGACAGCCTAGATATGGCTACACCTTC. Protein product: CASSSPGQPRYGYTF.

J is TRBJ2-7 and V is TRBV5-6; 8 nucleotides line up with TRBD2. Losses at the gene ends were 4 bases for V and 6 bases for J; bases not matched to a gene: 3. This CDR3 contains 12 residues. Germline V CDR1 and CDR2: SGHDT, YYEEEE. DNA of the CDR3: TGTGCCAGCAGCCCGGGGGGGGCCGAGCAGTACTTC. Encoded protein: CASSPGGAEQYF.

The gene calls are TRBV28 and TRBJ2-1, with 11 bases lining up with TRBD2. With 0 bases clipped from V and 8 bases from J, the junction kept 6 bases outside the gene matches. The germline CDR1 and CDR2 sequences are MDHEN and SYDVKM. The CDR3 is 16 residues long. The CDR3 coding sequence is TGTGCCAGCAGTTTATGGACTAGCGGGGTTAGCGATGAGCAGTTCTTC. The encoded protein is CASSLWTSGVSDEQFF. The variable domain in full, completed from reference TRBV28 and TRBJ2-1, reads DVKVTQSSRYLVKRTGEKVFLECVQDMDHENMFWYRQDPGLGLRLIYFSYDVKMKEKGDIPEGYSVSREKKERFSLILESASTNQTSMYLCASSLWTSGVSDEQFFGPGTRLTVL.

The J gene is TRBJ2-3, the V gene TRBV5-6; 14 bases are shared with TRBD2. The CDR3 runs to 16 residues. V shed 4 bases and J 7 bases; nucleotides not matched to a gene: 8. Germline V gene sequence: CDR1 SGHDT, CDR2 YYEEEE. The CDR3 loop is CASSRGLAGGGYTQYF. DNA for the CDR3: TGTGCCAGCAGCCGCGGACTAGCGGGGGGCGGGTATACGCAGTATTTT.

The V gene is TRBV5-6, the J gene TRBJ1-4; 7 bases fit TRBD1. Germline CDR1 is SGHDT and CDR2 is YYEEEE. This CDR3 has 16 residues. V was pared by 1 base and J by 7 bases, with 10 bases of the junction left unmatched. The DNA of the CDR3 is TGTGCCAGCAGCTTGCGACAGGGACAGTGGGGTGAAAAACTGTTTTTT. It is translated as CASSLRQGQWGEKLFF.

The chain joins TRBV18 to TRBJ1-5; 10 bases agree with TRBD1. The V gene end was trimmed by 3 bases and the J gene end by 6 bases; junction bases not matched to a gene: 5. The CDR3 loop spans 15 amino acids. Germline CDR1 reads KGHSH; CDR2 reads LQKENI. The chain's CDR3 is CASSPGQGSSQPQHF. The CDR3 DNA follows: TGTGCCAGCTCACCGGGACAGGGGAGCTCTCAGCCCCAGCATTTT.

The V and J genes are TRBV7-9 and TRBJ2-2, with 8 bases identical to TRBD2. CDR1 is SEHNR and CDR2 is FQNEAQ in the germline V gene (reference sequence). Trimming at V came to 3 bases and at J to 11 bases, leaving 11 bases not matched to a gene. This CDR3 spans 15 amino acids. The CDR3 DNA follows: TGTGCCAGCAGCTTGCCCCGGACTAGCAGCGGTGAGCTGTTTTTT. It encodes CASSLPRTSSGELFF.

This chain links TRBV5-4 with TRBJ2-7; D possibly corresponds to TRBD1 (5 bases). The CDR3 covers 14 residues. Trimming took off 4 bases at V and 3 bases at J, with 14 bases between the two ends. Germline V gene data show CDR1 as SGHNT and CDR2 as YYREEE (reference sequence). The CDR3 loop is CASSPPGRIYEQYF. Here the CDR3 DNA reads TGTGCCAGCAGCCCACCAGGGCGGATCTACGAGCAGTACTTC.

The V call is TRBV6-5, the J call TRBJ1-1; TRBD1 agrees at 7 bases. The CDR3 is made up of 15 amino acids. The trim removed 4 bases at V and 0 bases at J, leaving 5 bases unmatched. The V gene's germline CDR1 is MNHEY and CDR2 SVGAGI. The CDR3 sequence: CASSFGTVMNTEAFF. The CDR3 DNA reads TGTGCCAGCAGTTTCGGGACAGTCATGAACACTGAAGCTTTCTTT.

The rearrangement uses TRBV6-1 and TRBJ1-2; tentative D call: TRBD1 (5 bases). This CDR3 spans 17 amino acids. Germline V CDR1 and CDR2: MNHNS, SASEGT. The germline V and J ends were trimmed by 3 bases and 0 bases, with 17 bases remaining between them. The CDR3 sequence is CASSDMSVGRANYGYTF. The CDR3 nucleotides are TGTGCCAGCAGTGATATGTCGGTGGGCAGGGCTAACTATGGCTACACCTTC.

The CDR3 reads CASSYSGANVLTF. CDR3 in DNA: TGTGCCAGCAGCTACTCTGGGGCCAACGTCCTGACTTTC. The V gene is TRBV3-1 (or the pseudogene TRBV3-2), the J gene TRBJ2-6; D uncertain. The length of the CDR3 is 13 residues. Trimming removed 5 bases from V and 0 bases from J, with 2 bases in between. The germline gives CDR1 LGHDT, CDR2 YNNKEL (reference sequence).

The chain links TRBV6-2 or TRBV6-3 to TRBJ2-3; 7 nucleotides match TRBD2. The J segment lost 0 bases and the V segment lost 6 bases, leaving 9 bases of the junction unmatched. This CDR3 is 16 amino acids long. From germline, CDR1 is MNHEY and CDR2 SVGEGT. In nucleotides, the CDR3 is TGTGCCAGCAGCCCCTACAATAGCGGGAGCACAGATACGCAGTATTTT. Amino acid sequence: CASSPYNSGSTDTQYF.

The rearrangement uses TRBV27 and TRBJ1-1, with a weak D call TRBD1 (5 bases). Trimming stripped 7 bases from V and 8 bases from J, with 14 bases between. The CDR3 sequence is 12 residues long. The germline gives CDR1 MNHEY, CDR2 SMNVEV (reference sequence). This CDR3 reads CASNSSGGEAFF. The CDR3 DNA follows: TGTGCCAGCAACTCCTCGGGGGGGGAAGCTTTCTTT.

The J gene is TRBJ1-1, the V gene TRBV7-2; D unresolved. Per germline, CDR1 SGHTA and CDR2 FQGNSA. CDR3 length: 12 amino acids. The ends were cut back, 4 bases at V and 8 bases at J, with 11 bases in the middle. The CDR3: CASSSAGREAFF. In DNA, the CDR3 is TGTGCCAGCAGCTCGGCGGGTAGAGAAGCTTTCTTT. Full variable domain (outside the CDR3, taken from reference TRBV7-2 and TRBJ1-1): GAGVSQSPSNKVTEKGKDVELRCDPISGHTALYWYRQSLGQGLEFLIYFQGNSAPDKSGLPSDRFSAERTGGSVSTLTIQRTQQEDSAVYLCASSSAGREAFFGQGTRLTVV.

This chain connects TRBV5-6 to TRBJ1-2, with a possible D match to TRBD1 (6 bases). Trimming removed 4 bases from V and 7 bases from J, with 14 bases in between. Per the germline V gene, CDR1 is SGHDT and CDR2 is YYEEEE. The CDR3 has 13 amino acids. The CDR3 nucleotides are TGTGCCAGCAGCCCGGCGGGGGCCGCTGGCTACACCTTC. It specifies CASSPAGAAGYTF.

CDR3 DNA sequence: TGCAGTGCTAGTCGAGAGACAGGGACAAATCAGCCCCAGCATTTT. Translated, it gives CSASRETGTNQPQHF. The genes are TRBV20-1 and TRBJ1-5, with 7 nucleotides matching TRBD1. Germline CDR1 DFQATT, CDR2 SNEGSKA (reference sequence). Unmatched junction bases numbered 9, after V lost 3 bases and J lost 4 bases. CDR3 size: 15 residues.

The gene calls are TRBV5-6 and TRBJ2-1; maybe TRBD2 (5 bases). In germline, CDR1 is SGHDT, CDR2 YYEEEE. The CDR3 loop spans 16 amino acids. Trimming pared 4 bases from V and 1 base from J, leaving 15 bases between. The CDR3 is CASSPIASRSYNEQFF. CDR3 bases: TGTGCCAGCAGCCCTATCGCTAGCCGATCCTACAATGAGCAGTTCTTC.

J is TRBJ1-3 and V is TRBV7-6, with a possible D match to TRBD1 (6 bases). V was cut by 5 bases and J by 3 bases, with 14 bases left in between. The germline V gene has CDR1 SGHVS and CDR2 FNYEAQ. This CDR3 is built from 15 residues. CDR3 region: CASSPLGAGGNTIYF. CDR3 bases: TGTGCCAGCAGCCCATTGGGGGCCGGTGGAAACACCATATATTTT.